This TCR beta chain originates from a study of identifying expanded T cells in peripheral blood. Study-level results: Technical replicates showed roughly 1.2 changed clones; two weeks around 15; four weeks 19. Clone count variance between roughly two-week samples rose with total template count.

With regard to this clone: What it binds is not known.

Per the germline V gene, CDR1 is SGDLS and CDR2 is YYNGEE. The CDR3 is 16 amino acids. V lost 4 bases to trimming and J lost 1 base, with 16 bases between them. Repertoires were generated with immunoSEQ multiplex PCR, while TCRdb's copy carries only in-frame clones and drops some. The data hold roughly 96,000 clones, with 70% to 90% observed a single time. During the collection period, no donor immune events like infections were recorded. The receptor was isolated from a person aged 18 to 70 in good health. J is TRBJ2-3 and V is TRBV9, with a possible D match to TRBD2 (6 bases). Sequences were obtained from blood. The DNA for the CDR3 is TGTGCCAGCAGCTACTCGGGGACTTATGGCACAGATACGCAGTATTTT. Translating gives CASSYSGTYGTDTQYF.